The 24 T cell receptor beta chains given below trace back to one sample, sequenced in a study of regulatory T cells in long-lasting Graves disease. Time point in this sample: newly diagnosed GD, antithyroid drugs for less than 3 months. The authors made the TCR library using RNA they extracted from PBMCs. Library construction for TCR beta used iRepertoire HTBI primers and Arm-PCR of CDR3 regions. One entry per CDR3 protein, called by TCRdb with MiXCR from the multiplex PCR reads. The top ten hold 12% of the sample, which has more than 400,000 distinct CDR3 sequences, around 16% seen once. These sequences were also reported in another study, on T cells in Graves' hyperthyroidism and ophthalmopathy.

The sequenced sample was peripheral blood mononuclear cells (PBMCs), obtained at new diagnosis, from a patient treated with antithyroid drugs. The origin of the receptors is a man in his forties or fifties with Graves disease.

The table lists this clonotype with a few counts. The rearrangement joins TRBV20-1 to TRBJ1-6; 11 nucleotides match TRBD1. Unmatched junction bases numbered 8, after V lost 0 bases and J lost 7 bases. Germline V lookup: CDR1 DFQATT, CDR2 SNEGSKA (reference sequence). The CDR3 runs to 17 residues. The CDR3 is CSARDKGQGANNSPLHF. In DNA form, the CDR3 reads TGCAGTGCTAGAGACAAAGGACAGGGGGCGAACAATTCACCCCTCCACTTT.

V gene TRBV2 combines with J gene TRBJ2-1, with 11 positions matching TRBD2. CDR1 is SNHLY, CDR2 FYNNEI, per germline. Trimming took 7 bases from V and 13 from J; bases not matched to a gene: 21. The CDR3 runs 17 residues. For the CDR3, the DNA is TGTGCCAGCACCCTAGGGGTAGCGGGAGGGCCCGGAGAGACCCAGTTCTTC. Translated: CASTLGVAGGPGETQFF.

The CDR3 DNA is TGTGCCAGCAGCGTAGACGGCAGGCCGGGATCACCCCTCCACTTT. The encoded protein is CASSVDGRPGSPLHF. The chain has TRBV9 and TRBJ1-6; D not certain. Looked up from germline, CDR1 is SGDLS and CDR2 is YYNGEE. Trimming shortened V by 0 bases and J by 10 bases, and 14 bases separated the two germline ends. The CDR3 has 15 amino acids.

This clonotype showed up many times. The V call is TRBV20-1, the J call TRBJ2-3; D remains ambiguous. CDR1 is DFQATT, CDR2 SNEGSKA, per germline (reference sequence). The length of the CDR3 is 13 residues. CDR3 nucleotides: TGCTCTGAGCCAGGAGTAATCCCAGATACGCAGTATTTT. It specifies CSEPGVIPDTQYF.

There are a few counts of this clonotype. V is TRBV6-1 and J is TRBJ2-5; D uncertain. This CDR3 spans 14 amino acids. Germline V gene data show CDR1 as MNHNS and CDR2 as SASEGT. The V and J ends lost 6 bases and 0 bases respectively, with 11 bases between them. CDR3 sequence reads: CASRTDEYQETQYF. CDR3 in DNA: TGTGCCAGCAGGACGGACGAGTACCAAGAGACCCAGTACTTC.

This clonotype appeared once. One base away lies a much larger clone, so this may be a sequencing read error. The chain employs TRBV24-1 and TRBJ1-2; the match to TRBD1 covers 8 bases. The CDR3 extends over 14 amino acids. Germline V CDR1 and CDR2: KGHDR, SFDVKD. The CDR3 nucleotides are TGTGCCTCCAGTGAAGGGACAGGTATATATGGCTACACCTTC. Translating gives CASSEGTGIYGYTF.

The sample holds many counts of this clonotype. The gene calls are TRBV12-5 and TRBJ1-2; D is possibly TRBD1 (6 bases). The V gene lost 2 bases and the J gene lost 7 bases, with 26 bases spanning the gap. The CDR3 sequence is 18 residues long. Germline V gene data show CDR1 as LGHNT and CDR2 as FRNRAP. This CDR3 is CASGLPPREGQMYVGYTF. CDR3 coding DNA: TGTGCTAGTGGTTTGCCCCCCCGGGAGGGACAAATGTATGTTGGCTACACCTTC.

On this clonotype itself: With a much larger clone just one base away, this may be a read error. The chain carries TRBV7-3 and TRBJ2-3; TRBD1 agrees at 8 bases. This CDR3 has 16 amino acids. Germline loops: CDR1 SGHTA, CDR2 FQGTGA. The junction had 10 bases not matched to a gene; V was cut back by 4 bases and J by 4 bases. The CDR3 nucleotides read TGTGCCAGCAGCTCCGTCATGACAGGGGAGGCAGATACGCAGTATTTT. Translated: CASSSVMTGEADTQYF.

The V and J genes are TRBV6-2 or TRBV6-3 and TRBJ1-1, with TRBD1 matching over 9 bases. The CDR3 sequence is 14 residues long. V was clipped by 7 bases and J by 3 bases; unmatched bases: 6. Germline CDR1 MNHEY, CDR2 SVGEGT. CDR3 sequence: CASTRDRDDTEAFF. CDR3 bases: TGTGCCAGCACTCGGGACAGGGACGACACTGAAGCTTTCTTT.

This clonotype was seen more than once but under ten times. CDR3 amino acids: CASSALRGTEAFF. The CDR3 DNA reads as TGTGCCAGTAGTGCCCTCCGGGGGACTGAAGCTTTCTTT. The rearrangement uses TRBV19 and TRBJ1-1, with D perhaps matching TRBD1 (5 bases). The CDR3 extends over 13 amino acids. Trimming shortened V by 5 bases and J by 5 bases, and 12 bases separated the two germline ends. From germline, CDR1 is LNHDA and CDR2 SQIVND (reference sequence).

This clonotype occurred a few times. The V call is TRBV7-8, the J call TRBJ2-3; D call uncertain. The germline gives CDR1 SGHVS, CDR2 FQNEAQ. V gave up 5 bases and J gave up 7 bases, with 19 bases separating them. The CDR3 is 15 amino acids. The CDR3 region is CASSATGWRENTQYF. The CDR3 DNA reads TGTGCCAGCAGCGCAACCGGGTGGAGAGAAAATACGCAGTATTTT.

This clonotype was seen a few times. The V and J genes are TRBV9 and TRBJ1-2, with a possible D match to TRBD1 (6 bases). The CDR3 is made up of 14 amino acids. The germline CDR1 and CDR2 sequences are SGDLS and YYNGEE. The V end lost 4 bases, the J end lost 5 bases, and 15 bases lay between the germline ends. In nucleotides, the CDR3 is TGTGCCAGCAGCCCGACGGGGGCCCTTTATGGCTACACCTTC. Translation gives CASSPTGALYGYTF.

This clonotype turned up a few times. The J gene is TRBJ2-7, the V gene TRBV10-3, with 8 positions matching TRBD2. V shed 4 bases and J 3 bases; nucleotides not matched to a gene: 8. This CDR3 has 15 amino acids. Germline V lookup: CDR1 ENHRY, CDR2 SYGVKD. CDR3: CAISGAGLEDYEQYF. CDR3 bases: TGTGCCATCAGTGGCGCGGGACTAGAGGACTACGAGCAGTACTTC.

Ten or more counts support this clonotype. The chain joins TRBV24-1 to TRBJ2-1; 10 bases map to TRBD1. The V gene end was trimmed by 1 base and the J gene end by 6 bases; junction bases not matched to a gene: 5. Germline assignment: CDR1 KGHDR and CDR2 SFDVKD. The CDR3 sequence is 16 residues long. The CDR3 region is CATSDFHRTGGNEQFF. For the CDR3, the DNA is TGTGCCACCAGTGATTTCCACAGGACAGGGGGCAATGAGCAGTTCTTC.

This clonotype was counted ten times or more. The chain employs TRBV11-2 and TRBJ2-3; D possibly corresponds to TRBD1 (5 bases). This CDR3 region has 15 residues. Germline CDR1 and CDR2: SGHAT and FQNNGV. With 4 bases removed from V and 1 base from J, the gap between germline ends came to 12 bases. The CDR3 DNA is TGTGCCAGCAGCTCGTCCATGACAGGCACAGATACGCAGTATTTT. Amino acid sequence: CASSSSMTGTDTQYF.

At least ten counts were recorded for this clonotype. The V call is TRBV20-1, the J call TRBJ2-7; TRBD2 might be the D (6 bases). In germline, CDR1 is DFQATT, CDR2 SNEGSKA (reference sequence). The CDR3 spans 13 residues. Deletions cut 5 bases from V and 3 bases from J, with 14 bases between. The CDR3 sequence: CSAERDFNYEQYF. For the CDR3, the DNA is TGCAGTGCTGAGAGGGACTTCAACTACGAGCAGTACTTC.

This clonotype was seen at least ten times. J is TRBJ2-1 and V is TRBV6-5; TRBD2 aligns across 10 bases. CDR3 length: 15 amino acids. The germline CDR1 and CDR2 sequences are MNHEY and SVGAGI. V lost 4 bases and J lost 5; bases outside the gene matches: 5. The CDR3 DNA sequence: TGTGCCAGCAGTTCAGCGGGAGGGTTCCACAATGAGCAGTTCTTC. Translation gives CASSSAGGFHNEQFF.

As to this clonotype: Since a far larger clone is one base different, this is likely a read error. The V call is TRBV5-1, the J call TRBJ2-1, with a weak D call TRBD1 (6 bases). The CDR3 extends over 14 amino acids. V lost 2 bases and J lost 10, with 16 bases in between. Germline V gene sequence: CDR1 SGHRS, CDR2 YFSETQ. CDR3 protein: CASSLRGSSYEQFF. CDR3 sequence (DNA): TGCGCCAGCAGCTTAAGGGGGAGCTCCTACGAGCAGTTCTTC.

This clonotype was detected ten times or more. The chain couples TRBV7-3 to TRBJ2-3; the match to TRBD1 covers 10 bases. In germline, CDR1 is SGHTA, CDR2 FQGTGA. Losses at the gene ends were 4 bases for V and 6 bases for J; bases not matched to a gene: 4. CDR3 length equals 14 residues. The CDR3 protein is CASSSTGGGDTQYF. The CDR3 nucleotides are TGTGCCAGCAGCTCGACAGGGGGCGGGGATACGCAGTATTTT.

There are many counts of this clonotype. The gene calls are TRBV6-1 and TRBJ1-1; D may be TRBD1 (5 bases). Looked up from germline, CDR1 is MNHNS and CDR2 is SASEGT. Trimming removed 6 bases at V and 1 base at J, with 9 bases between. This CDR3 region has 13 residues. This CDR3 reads CASRIGGNTEAFF. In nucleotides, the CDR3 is TGTGCCAGCAGAATCGGGGGGAACACTGAAGCTTTCTTT.

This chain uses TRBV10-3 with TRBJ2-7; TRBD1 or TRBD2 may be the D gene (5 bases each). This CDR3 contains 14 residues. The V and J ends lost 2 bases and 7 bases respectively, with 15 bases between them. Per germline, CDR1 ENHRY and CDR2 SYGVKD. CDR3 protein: CAISEPGRSGEQYF. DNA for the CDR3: TGTGCCATCAGTGAGCCGGGACGGTCTGGTGAGCAGTACTTC.

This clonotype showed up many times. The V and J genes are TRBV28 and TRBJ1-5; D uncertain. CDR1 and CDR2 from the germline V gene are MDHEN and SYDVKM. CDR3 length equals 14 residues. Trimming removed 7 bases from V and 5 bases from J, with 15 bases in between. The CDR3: CASNLGREHQPQHF. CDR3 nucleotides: TGTGCCAGCAACCTTGGGAGGGAACATCAGCCCCAGCATTTT. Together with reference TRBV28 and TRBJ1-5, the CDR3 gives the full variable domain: DVKVTQSSRYLVKRTGEKVFLECVQDMDHENMFWYRQDPGLGLRLIYFSYDVKMKEKGDIPEGYSVSREKKERFSLILESASTNQTSMYLCASNLGREHQPQHFGDGTRLSIL.

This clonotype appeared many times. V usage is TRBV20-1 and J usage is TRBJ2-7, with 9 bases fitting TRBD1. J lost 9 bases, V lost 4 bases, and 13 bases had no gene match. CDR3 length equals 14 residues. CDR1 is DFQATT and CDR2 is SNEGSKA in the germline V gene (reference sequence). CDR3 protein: CSANTGGDPRTQYF. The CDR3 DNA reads TGCAGTGCTAACACAGGGGGCGACCCCCGCACGCAGTACTTC.

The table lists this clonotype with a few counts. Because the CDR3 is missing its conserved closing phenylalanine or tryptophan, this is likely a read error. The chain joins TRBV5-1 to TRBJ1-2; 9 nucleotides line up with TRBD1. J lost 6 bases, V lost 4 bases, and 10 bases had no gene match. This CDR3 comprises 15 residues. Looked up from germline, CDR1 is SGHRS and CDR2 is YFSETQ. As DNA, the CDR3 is TGCGCCAGCAGCGGGGGACAGGGATACGGGGATGGCTACACCTCC. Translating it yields CASSGGQGYGDGYTS.